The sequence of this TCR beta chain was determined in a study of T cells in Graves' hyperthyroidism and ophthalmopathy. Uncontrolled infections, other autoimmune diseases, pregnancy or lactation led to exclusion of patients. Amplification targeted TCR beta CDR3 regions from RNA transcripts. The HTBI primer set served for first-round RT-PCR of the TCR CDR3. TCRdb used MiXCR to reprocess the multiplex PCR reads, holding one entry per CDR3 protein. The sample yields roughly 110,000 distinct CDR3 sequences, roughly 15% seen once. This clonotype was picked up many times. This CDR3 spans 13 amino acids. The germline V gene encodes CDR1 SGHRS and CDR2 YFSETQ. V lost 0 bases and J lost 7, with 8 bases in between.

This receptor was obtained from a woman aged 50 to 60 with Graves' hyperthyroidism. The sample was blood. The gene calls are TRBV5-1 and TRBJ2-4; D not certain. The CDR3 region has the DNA TGCGCCAGCAGCTTGGAAAGTCTGAACATTCAGTACTTC. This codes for CASSLESLNIQYF.